The rows below give T cell receptor beta chains drawn from one sample of a study of beta chain features in type 1 diabetes. Clones were sequenced by immunoSEQ multiplex PCR, and TCRdb holds only the in-frame ones, with some missing. The data contain about 400,000 clones, 10% to 15% of them singletons. Source material: naive CD4+ T cells from blood. The receptors were sampled from a man younger than 30 in good health. The CDR3 runs from the conserved cysteine through the conserved F or W. A D gene is named only where the DNA matches it firmly. Not all rows give a size; the values are once, few, many and, for expanded clones, a class.

v_call,d_call,j_call,clone_size,cdr3_aa,cdr3_nt
TRBV30,TRBD1,TRBJ1-2,-,CAWSADRGNYGYTF,TGTGCCTGGAGCGCCGACAGGGGCAACTATGGCTACACCTTC
TRBV29-1,-,TRBJ1-5,-,CSVEGLTVRQPQHF,TGCAGCGTTGAAGGGTTAACAGTGCGACAGCCCCAGCATTTT
TRBV7-9,-,TRBJ2-7,few,CASSLAIMGAEGHEQYF,TGTGCCAGCAGCTTAGCGATTATGGGTGCGGAGGGGCACGAGCAGTACTTC
TRBV14,-,TRBJ2-7,few,CASSLGTGPYEQYF,TGTGCCAGCAGTCTGGGGACTGGACCCTACGAGCAGTACTTC
TRBV7-9,-,TRBJ2-2,-,CASSPDSLTGELFF,TGTGCCAGCAGCCCGGACAGCCTCACCGGGGAGCTGTTTTTT
TRBV4-3,TRBD1,TRBJ1-2,few,CASSQEGTGIGRGYTF,TGCGCCAGCAGCCAGGAGGGGACAGGGATTGGCCGTGGCTACACCTTC
TRBV30,TRBD1,TRBJ1-6,-,CAWSVHSDRGLPLHF,TGTGCCTGGAGCGTGCACTCGGACAGGGGGCTGCCCCTCCACTTT
TRBV5-1,TRBD1,TRBJ1-6,-,CASSLSPGQERNSPLHF,TGCGCCAGCAGCTTGTCACCGGGACAGGAGAGGAATTCACCCCTCCACTTT
TRBV7-2,TRBD2,TRBJ2-7,-,CASSLGREGYEQYF,TGTGCCAGCAGCTTAGGTCGGGAGGGCTACGAGCAGTACTTC
TRBV7-9,-,TRBJ2-3,-,CASSLRGRSTDTQYF,TGTGCCAGCAGCTTAAGAGGGAGAAGCACAGATACGCAGTATTTT
TRBV23-1,-,TRBJ1-1,many,CASAEADRQYHTEAFF,TGCGCCAGCGCTGAAGCGGACAGACAGTATCACACTGAAGCTTTCTTT
TRBV27,TRBD1,TRBJ2-3,-,CASSSLGQGAGSGSTRSTDTQYF,TGTGCCAGCAGTTCTTTAGGACAGGGGGCTGGTAGCGGGAGTACGAGGAGCACAGATACGCAGTATTTT
TRBV27,TRBD1,TRBJ2-7,-,CASSLIPGQGSYEQYF,TGTGCCAGCAGCCTAATTCCGGGACAGGGGTCCTACGAGCAGTACTTC
TRBV15,TRBD1,TRBJ1-5,once,CATDPDRGHQPQHF,TGTGCCACCGACCCGGACAGGGGGCACCAGCCCCAGCATTTT
TRBV6-5,TRBD2,TRBJ2-5,-,CASSYFSGGGRTQYF,TGTGCCAGCAGTTATTTCAGCGGGGGGGGTCGGACCCAGTACTTC